The next 2 T cell receptor beta chains were all read from a single sample in a study of cytomegalovirus exposure and HLA in healthy donors. The PCR used 60 Vbeta and 13 Jbeta primers. Libraries were prepared by immunoSEQ multiplex PCR; TCRdb keeps only in-frame clonotypes and omits some of them. The sample totals around 64,000 clones; its top ten clones hold 2.4%. The sequenced sample was PBMCs. The receptor source for this set is a female donor in good health and CMV-seropositive.

The V gene is TRBV28, the J gene TRBJ2-7, with 9 bases that match TRBD2. This CDR3 has 17 residues. The germline V gene encodes CDR1 MDHEN and CDR2 SYDVKM. J lost 4 bases, V lost 6 bases, and 16 bases had no gene match. CDR3 loop: CASRTLTAREGRYEQYF. The CDR3 nucleotides read TGTGCCAGCAGGACCTTAACAGCGCGGGAGGGCCGGTACGAGCAGTACTTC. Combining the CDR3 with reference TRBV28 and TRBJ2-7 gives the whole variable domain DVKVTQSSRYLVKRTGEKVFLECVQDMDHENMFWYRQDPGLGLRLIYFSYDVKMKEKGDIPEGYSVSREKKERFSLILESASTNQTSMYLCASRTLTAREGRYEQYFGPGTRLTVT.

This chain connects TRBV5-1 to TRBJ2-5; no clear D gene. CDR3 length: 12 residues. The germline V gene encodes CDR1 SGHRS and CDR2 YFSETQ. The germline V and J ends were trimmed by 4 bases and 5 bases, with 9 bases remaining between them. The CDR3 sequence is CASSGGAETQYF. Written as DNA, the CDR3 is TGCGCCAGCAGCGGCGGCGCGGAGACCCAGTACTTC.